The 14 T cell receptor beta chains below all came from one sample that was sequenced in a study of blood T cell repertoires in COVID-19. This table comes from immunoSEQ multiplex PCR, and its TCRdb copy is limited to in-frame clones, with some not included. The sample holds roughly 160,000 clones, approximately 86% seen once. Sequencing input: peripheral blood. These receptors came from a man aged 55 to 70 with COVID-19, enrolled during active disease.

In its sample, this clone was seen a few times. The rearrangement joins TRBV6-6 to TRBJ1-1; 9 bases match TRBD1. This CDR3 spans 13 amino acids. Germline CDR1 and CDR2: MNHNY and SVGAGI (reference sequence). The junction had 5 bases not matched to a gene; V was cut back by 7 bases and J by 5 bases. The CDR3 nucleotides read TGTGCCAGCACGGACAGGGGATGGACTGAAGCTTTCTTT. The encoded protein is CASTDRGWTEAFF.

The V and J genes are TRBV7-2 and TRBJ1-4, with a weak D call TRBD1 (6 bases). The CDR3 sequence is 13 residues long. Germline CDR1 is SGHTA and CDR2 is FQGNSA. V dropped 6 bases and J dropped 11 bases, with 16 bases sitting between them. The CDR3 sequence is CASSTPGVRKLFF. DNA of the CDR3: TGTGCCAGCAGTACCCCAGGGGTTAGGAAACTGTTTTTT.

A single count supports this clone. The genes are TRBV19 and TRBJ1-1; no reliable D call. The CDR3 totals 15 residues. In germline, CDR1 is LNHDA, CDR2 SQIVND (reference sequence). V gave up 1 base and J gave up 5 bases, with 14 bases separating them. The CDR3 DNA is TGTGCCAGTAGTATAGGAATTGTCTCGGGAACTGAAGCTTTCTTT. Its translation is CASSIGIVSGTEAFF.

CDR3 DNA: TGTGCCATCGGTTTCAGAAACCTGAACACTGAAGCTTTCTTT. This codes for CAIGFRNLNTEAFF. The genes are TRBV10-3 and TRBJ1-1; D is uncertain. Trimming pared 8 bases from V and 0 bases from J, leaving 13 bases between. The germline V gene has CDR1 ENHRY and CDR2 SYGVKD. The CDR3 loop spans 14 amino acids.

The rearrangement uses TRBV6-1 and TRBJ2-1; D possibly corresponds to TRBD1 (5 bases). Germline V lookup: CDR1 MNHNS, CDR2 SASEGT. The CDR3 spans 17 residues. Trimming took 0 bases from V and 5 from J, leaving 17 bases between them. CDR3 loop: CASSEAPGAARNNEQFF. DNA of the CDR3: TGTGCCAGCAGTGAAGCGCCTGGGGCAGCCCGAAACAATGAGCAGTTCTTC.

The J gene is TRBJ1-1, the V gene TRBV6-2 or TRBV6-3; D is undetermined. This CDR3 comprises 11 residues. Germline V gene lookup returns CDR1 MNHEY and CDR2 SVGEGT. The V and J ends lost 4 bases and 10 bases respectively, with 10 bases between them. The CDR3: CASSSLALAFF. In nucleotides, the CDR3 is TGTGCCAGCAGTTCTCTGGCCCTAGCTTTCTTT.

Concerning this clone itself: A junction end diverges from the germline sequence, so it may reflect a read error. This chain links TRBV19 with TRBJ1-2, with 7 bases that match TRBD1. The CDR3 is 16 residues long. Germline assignment: CDR1 LNHDA and CDR2 SQIVND (reference sequence). CDR3 loop: CASSLDRDFPNYGYTF. The CDR3 region has the DNA TGTGCCAGTAGTTTAGACAGGGATTTCCCTAACTATGGCTACACCTTC. Complete variable domain (other parts from reference TRBV19 and TRBJ1-2): DGGITQSPKYLFRKEGQNVTLSCEQNLNHDAMYWYRQDPGQGLRLIYYSQIVNDFQKGDIAEGYSVSREKKESFPLTVTSAQKNPTAFYLCASSLDRDFPNYGYTFGSGTRLTVV.

V is TRBV29-1 and J is TRBJ1-4; TRBD1 matches 9 bases. Germline V gene sequence: CDR1 SQVTM, CDR2 ANQGSEA. Unmatched junction bases numbered 3, after V lost 5 bases and J lost 5 bases. There are 13 residues in the CDR3. The CDR3 loop is CSVTGGENEKLFF. The CDR3 nucleotides are TGCAGCGTTACAGGGGGCGAGAATGAAAAACTGTTTTTT.

On this clone itself: The sample holds other DNA sequences that translate to the same CDR3. This rearrangement joins TRBV6-5 to TRBJ2-7; the match to TRBD1 covers 12 bases. CDR3 length: 14 amino acids. The junction had 3 bases not matched to a gene; V was cut back by 3 bases and J by 6 bases. Germline V gives CDR1 MNHEY, CDR2 SVGAGI. The CDR3 spells CASSYTGQGAEQYF. Here the CDR3 DNA reads TGTGCCAGCAGTTATACGGGACAGGGGGCCGAGCAGTACTTC.

The chain couples TRBV2 to TRBJ1-1; D is uncertain. The V gene's germline CDR1 is SNHLY and CDR2 FYNNEI. V dropped 6 bases and J dropped 1 base, with 9 bases sitting between them. This CDR3 spans 13 amino acids. The CDR3 DNA follows: TGTGCCAGCAGAGTCACATGGAACACTGAAGCTTTCTTT. The encoded protein is CASRVTWNTEAFF.

In the case of this clone: Other DNA sequences in this sample translate to the same CDR3. The rearrangement joins TRBV10-3 to TRBJ2-5; 7 bases are shared with TRBD2. This CDR3 has 16 amino acids. J was trimmed by 1 base and V by 10 bases; bases with no gene match: 15. The germline V gene encodes CDR1 ENHRY and CDR2 SYGVKD. DNA of the CDR3: TGTGCCACCTCGAGAGGAGGACTAGGGCCCCAAGAGACCCAGTACTTC. It codes for CATSRGGLGPQETQYF.

This clone was counted only a few times. The V gene is TRBV9, the J gene TRBJ2-1; 7 positions agree with TRBD2. Germline V gene sequence: CDR1 SGDLS, CDR2 YYNGEE. The V gene end was trimmed by 4 bases and the J gene end by 10 bases; junction bases not matched to a gene: 14. This CDR3 is built from 15 residues. CDR3 nucleotide sequence: TGTGCCAGCAGCCGCGTCGCTAGCGGCCTTCGGGAGCAGTTCTTC. This codes for CASSRVASGLREQFF.

This chain uses TRBV6-5 with TRBJ2-7, with a possible D match to TRBD1 (5 bases). This CDR3 contains 13 residues. V was pared by 2 bases and J by 5 bases, with 10 bases between. Germline CDR1 and CDR2: MNHEY and SVGAGI. The CDR3 DNA reads as TGTGCCAGCAGTTACAGGGGTCCCCACGAGCAGTACTTC. This translates into CASSYRGPHEQYF.

V gene TRBV27 combines with J gene TRBJ1-4; a possible D gene is TRBD1 (6 bases). The CDR3 has 15 amino acids. The V gene lost 4 bases and the J gene lost 1 base, with 10 bases spanning the gap. Germline CDR1 and CDR2: MNHEY and SMNVEV (reference sequence). The CDR3 coding sequence is TGTGCCAGCAGTTCCATCAGGGGAACTAATGAAAAACTGTTTTTT. Its protein product is CASSSIRGTNEKLFF.